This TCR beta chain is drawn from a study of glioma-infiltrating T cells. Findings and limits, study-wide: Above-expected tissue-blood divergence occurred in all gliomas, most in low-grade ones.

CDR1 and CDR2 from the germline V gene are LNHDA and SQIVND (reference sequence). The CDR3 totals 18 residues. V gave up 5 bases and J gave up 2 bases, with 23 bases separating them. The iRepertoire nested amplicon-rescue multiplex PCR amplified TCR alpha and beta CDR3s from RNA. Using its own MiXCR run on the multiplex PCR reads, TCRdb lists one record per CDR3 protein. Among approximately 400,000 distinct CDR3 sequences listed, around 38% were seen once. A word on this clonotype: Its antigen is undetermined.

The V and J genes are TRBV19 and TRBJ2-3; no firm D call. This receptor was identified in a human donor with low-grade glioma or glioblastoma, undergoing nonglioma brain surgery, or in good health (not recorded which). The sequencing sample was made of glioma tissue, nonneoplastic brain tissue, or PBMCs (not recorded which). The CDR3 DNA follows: TGTGCCAGTAGTCCCCGCCCGGGTCGTGGCGACTTCACAGATACGCAGTATTTT. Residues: CASSPRPGRGDFTDTQYF. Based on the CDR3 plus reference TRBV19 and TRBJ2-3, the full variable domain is DGGITQSPKYLFRKEGQNVTLSCEQNLNHDAMYWYRQDPGQGLRLIYYSQIVNDFQKGDIAEGYSVSREKKESFPLTVTSAQKNPTAFYLCASSPRPGRGDFTDTQYFGPGTRLTVL.